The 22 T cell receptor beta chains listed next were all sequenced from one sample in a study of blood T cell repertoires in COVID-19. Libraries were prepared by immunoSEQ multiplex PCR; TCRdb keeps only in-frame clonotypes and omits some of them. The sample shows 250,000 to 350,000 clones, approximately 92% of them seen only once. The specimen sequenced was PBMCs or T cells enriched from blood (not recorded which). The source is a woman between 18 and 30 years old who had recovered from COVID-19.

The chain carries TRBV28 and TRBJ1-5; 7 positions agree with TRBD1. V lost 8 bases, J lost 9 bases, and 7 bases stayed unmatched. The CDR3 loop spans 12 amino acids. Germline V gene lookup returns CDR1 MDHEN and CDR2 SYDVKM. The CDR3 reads CASHDRAGPQHF. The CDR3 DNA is TGTGCCAGCCATGACAGGGCTGGGCCCCAGCATTTT.

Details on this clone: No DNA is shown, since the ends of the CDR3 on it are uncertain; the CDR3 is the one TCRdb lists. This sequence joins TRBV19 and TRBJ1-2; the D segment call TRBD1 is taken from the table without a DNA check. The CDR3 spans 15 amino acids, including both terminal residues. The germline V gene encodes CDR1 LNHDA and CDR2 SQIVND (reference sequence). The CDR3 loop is CASTSGQGTNYGYTF.

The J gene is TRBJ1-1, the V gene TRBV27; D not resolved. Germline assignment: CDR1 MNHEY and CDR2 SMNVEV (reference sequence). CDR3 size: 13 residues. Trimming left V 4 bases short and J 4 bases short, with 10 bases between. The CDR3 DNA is TGTGCCAGCAGTTCGGGTGGTGTCACTGAAGCTTTCTTT. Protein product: CASSSGGVTEAFF.

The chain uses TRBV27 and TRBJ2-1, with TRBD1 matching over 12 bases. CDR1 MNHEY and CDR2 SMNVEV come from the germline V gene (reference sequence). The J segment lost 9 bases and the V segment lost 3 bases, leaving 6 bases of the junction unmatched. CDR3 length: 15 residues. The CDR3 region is CASSFMGQGASEQFF. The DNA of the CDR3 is TGTGCCAGCAGTTTTATGGGACAGGGGGCAAGTGAGCAGTTCTTC.

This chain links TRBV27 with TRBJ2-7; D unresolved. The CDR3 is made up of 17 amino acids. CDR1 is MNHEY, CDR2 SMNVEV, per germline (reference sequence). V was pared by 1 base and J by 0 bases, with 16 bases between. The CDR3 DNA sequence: TGTGCCAGCAGTTTATGGCGTCCAGGTAGAAGCTCCTACGAGCAGTACTTC. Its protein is CASSLWRPGRSSYEQYF.

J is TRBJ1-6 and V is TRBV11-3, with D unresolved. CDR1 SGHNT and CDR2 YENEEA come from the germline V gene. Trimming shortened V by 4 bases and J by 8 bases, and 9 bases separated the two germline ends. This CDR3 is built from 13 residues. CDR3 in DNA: TGTGCCAGCAGCTCTAACAGAGATTCACCCCTCCACTTT. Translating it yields CASSSNRDSPLHF.

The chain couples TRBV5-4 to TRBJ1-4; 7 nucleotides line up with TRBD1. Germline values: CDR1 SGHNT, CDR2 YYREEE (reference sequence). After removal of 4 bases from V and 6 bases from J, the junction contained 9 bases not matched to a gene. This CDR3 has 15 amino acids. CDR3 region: CASSLGARGDEKLFF. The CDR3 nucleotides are TGTGCCAGCAGCCTGGGGGCCAGGGGGGATGAAAAACTGTTTTTT. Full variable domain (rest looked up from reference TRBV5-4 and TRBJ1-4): ETGVTQSPTHLIKTRGQQVTLRCSSQSGHNTVSWYQQALGQGPQFIFQYYREEENGRGNFPPRFSGLQFPNYSSELNVNALELDDSALYLCASSLGARGDEKLFFGSGTQLSVL.

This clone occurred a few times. This CDR3 reads CASSTSGGTDTQYF. CDR3 DNA sequence: TGTGCCAGCAGTACCAGCGGGGGCACAGATACGCAGTATTTT. V and J are TRBV6-4 and TRBJ2-3; 7 bases match TRBD2. V gave up 5 bases and J gave up 1 base; unmatched junction bases: 3. In germline, CDR1 is MRHNA, CDR2 SNTAGT. The CDR3 extends over 14 amino acids.

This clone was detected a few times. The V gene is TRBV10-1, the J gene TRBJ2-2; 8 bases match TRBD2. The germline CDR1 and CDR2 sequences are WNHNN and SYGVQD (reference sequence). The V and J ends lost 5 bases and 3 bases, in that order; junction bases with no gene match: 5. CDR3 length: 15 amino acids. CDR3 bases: TGCGCCAGCAGTTTTAGCGGGGTGCACACCGGGGAGCTGTTTTTT. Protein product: CASSFSGVHTGELFF.

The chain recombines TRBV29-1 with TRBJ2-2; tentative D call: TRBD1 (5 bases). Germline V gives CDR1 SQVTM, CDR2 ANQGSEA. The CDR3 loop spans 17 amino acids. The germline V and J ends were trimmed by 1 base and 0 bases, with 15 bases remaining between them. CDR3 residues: CSVEVFTGGTNTGELFF. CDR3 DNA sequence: TGCAGCGTTGAAGTTTTTACAGGCGGCACGAACACCGGGGAGCTGTTTTTT.

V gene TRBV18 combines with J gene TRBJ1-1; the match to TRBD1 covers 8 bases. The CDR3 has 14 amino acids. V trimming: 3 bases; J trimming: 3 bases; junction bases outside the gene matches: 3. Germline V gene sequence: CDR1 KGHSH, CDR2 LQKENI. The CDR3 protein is CASSPSGGYTEAFF. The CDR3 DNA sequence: TGTGCCAGCTCACCTTCAGGGGGCTACACTGAAGCTTTCTTT.

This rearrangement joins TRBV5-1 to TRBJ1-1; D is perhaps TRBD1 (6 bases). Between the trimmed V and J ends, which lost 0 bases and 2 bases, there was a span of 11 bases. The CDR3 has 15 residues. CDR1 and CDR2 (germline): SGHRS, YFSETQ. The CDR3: CASSLEPQGNTEAFF. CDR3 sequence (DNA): TGCGCCAGCAGCTTGGAACCACAGGGTAACACTGAAGCTTTCTTT.

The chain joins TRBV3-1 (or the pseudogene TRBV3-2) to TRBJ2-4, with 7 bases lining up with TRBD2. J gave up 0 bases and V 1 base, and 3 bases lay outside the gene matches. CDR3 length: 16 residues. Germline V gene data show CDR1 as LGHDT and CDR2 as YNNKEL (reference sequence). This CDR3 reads CASSQAAGIAKNIQYF. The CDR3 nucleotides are TGTGCCAGCAGCCAAGCAGCGGGAATAGCCAAAAACATTCAGTACTTC.

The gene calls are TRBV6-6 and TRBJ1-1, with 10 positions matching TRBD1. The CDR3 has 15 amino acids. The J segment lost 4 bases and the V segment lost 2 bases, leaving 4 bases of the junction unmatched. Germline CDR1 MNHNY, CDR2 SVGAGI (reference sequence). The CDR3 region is CASSYRGQGGTEAFF. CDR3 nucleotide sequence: TGTGCCAGCAGTTACCGCGGACAGGGGGGCACTGAAGCTTTCTTT.

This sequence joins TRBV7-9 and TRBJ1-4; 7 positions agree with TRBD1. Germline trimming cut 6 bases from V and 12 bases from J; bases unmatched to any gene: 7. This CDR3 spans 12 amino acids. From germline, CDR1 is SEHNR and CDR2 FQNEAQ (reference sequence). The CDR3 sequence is CASRQDREELFF. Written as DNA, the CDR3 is TGTGCCAGCAGACAAGACAGGGAAGAACTGTTTTTT.

The CDR3, as DNA: TGCAGCGTTGTCCGTACTTTTAACACTGAAGCTTTCTTT. Its protein product is CSVVRTFNTEAFF. The J gene is TRBJ1-1, the V gene TRBV29-1; D unclear. V lost 4 bases, J lost 2 bases, and 11 bases lay in between. The CDR3 length is 13 residues. CDR1 is SQVTM and CDR2 is ANQGSEA in the germline V gene.

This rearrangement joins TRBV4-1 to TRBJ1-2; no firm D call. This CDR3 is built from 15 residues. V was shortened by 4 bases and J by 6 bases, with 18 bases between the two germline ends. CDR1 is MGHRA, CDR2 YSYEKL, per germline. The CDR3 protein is CASSPQEGKADGYTF. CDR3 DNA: TGCGCCAGCAGCCCCCAAGAGGGTAAGGCCGATGGCTACACCTTC.

In nucleotides, the CDR3 is TGCGCCAGCAGACTGGACAGTGCCGGGACCCAGTACTTC. Protein product: CASRLDSAGTQYF. The V call is TRBV5-1, the J call TRBJ2-5, with TRBD1 as a possible D gene (6 bases). V lost 5 bases and J lost 7, with 15 bases in between. The CDR3 is 13 amino acids. Germline V gene sequence: CDR1 SGHRS, CDR2 YFSETQ.

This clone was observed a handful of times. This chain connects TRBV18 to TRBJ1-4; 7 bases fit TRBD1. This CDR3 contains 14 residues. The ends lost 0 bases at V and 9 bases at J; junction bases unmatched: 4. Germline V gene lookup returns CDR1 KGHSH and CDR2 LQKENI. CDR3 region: CASSPPGTAQKLFF. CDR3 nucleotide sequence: TGTGCCAGCTCACCACCAGGGACAGCGCAAAAACTGTTTTTT.

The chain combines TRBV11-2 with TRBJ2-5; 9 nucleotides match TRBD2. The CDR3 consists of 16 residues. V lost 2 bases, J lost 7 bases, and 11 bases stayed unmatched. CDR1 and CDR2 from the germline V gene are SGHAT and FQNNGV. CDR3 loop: CASSLPTPSGERTQYF. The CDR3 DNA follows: TGTGCCAGCAGCTTACCGACCCCTAGCGGGGAACGGACCCAGTACTTC. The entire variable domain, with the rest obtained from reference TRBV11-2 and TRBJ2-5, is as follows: EAGVAQSPRYKIIEKRQSVAFWCNPISGHATLYWYQQILGQGPKLLIQFQNNGVVDDSQLPKDRFSAERLKGVDSTLKIQPAKLEDSAVYLCASSLPTPSGERTQYFGPGTRLLVL.

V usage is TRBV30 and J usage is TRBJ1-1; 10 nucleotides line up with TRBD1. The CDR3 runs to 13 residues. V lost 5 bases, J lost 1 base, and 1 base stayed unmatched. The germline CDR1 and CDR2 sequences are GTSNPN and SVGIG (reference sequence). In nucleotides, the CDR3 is TGTGCCTGGGACAGGGGGCCGAACACTGAAGCTTTCTTT. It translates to CAWDRGPNTEAFF.

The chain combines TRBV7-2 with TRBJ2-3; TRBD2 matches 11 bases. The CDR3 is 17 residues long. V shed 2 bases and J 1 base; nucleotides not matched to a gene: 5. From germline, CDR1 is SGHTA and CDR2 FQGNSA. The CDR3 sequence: CASSLLATSGGTDTQYF. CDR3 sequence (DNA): TGTGCCAGCAGCTTATTGGCGACTAGCGGGGGCACAGATACGCAGTATTTT.